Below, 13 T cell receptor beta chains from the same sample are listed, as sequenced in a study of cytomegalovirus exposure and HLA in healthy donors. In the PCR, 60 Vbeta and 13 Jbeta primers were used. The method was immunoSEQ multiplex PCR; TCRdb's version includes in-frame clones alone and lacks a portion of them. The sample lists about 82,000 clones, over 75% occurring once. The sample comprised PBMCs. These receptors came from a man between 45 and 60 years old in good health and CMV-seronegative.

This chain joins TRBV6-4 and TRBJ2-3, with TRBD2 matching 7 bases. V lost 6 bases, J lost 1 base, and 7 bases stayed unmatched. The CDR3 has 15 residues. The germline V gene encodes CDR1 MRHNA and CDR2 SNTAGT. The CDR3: CASSLASGGTDTQYF. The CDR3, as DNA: TGTGCCAGCAGCCTAGCTAGCGGTGGCACAGATACGCAGTATTTT.

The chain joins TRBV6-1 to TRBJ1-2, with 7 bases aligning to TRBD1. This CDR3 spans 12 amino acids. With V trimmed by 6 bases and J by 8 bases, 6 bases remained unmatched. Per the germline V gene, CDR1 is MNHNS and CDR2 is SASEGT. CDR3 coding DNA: TGTGCCAGCAGAGGGACAGAGGTCGGCTACACCTTC. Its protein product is CASRGTEVGYTF.

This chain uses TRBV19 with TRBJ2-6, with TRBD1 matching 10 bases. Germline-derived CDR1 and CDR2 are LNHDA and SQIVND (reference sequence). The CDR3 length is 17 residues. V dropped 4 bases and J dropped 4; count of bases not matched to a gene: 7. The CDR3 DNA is TGTGCCAGTAGTAAATCCGGGACAGGGGTGGGGGCCAACGTCCTGACTTTC. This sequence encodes CASSKSGTGVGANVLTF.

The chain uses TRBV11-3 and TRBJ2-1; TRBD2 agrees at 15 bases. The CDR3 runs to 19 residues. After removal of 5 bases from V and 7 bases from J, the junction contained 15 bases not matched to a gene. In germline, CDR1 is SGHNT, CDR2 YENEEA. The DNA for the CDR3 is TGTGCCAGCAGCCCACGTCCCGGGACTAGCGGGGGGCCGGGGAATGAGCAGTTCTTC. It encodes CASSPRPGTSGGPGNEQFF.

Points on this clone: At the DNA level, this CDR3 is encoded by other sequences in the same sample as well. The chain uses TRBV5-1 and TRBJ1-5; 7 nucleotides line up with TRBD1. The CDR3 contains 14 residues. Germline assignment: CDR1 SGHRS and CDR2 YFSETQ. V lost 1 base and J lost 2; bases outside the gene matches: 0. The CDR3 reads CASSLTGGNQPQHF. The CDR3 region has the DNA TGCGCCAGCAGCTTGACAGGGGGCAATCAGCCCCAGCATTTT.

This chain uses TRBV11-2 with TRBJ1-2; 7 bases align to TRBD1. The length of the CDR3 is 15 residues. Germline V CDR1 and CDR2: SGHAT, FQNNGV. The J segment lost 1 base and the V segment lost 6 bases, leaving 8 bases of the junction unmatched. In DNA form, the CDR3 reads TGTGCCAGCAGTCCCGGGACAGACTTTAACTATGGCTACACCTTC. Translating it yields CASSPGTDFNYGYTF.

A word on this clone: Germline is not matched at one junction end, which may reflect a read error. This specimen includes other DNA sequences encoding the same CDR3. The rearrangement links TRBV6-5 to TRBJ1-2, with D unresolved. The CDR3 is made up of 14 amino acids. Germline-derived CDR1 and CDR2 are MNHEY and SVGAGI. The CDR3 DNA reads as TGTGCCAGCAGTTACTCAGGGTTCGCTAGCGGCTACACTTTC. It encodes CASSYSGFASGYTF.

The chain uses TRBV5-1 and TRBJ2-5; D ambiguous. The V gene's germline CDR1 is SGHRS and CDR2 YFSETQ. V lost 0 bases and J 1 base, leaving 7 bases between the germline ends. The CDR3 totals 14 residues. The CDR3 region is CASSLVTVQETQYF. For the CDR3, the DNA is TGCGCCAGCAGCTTGGTAACGGTCCAAGAGACCCAGTACTTC.

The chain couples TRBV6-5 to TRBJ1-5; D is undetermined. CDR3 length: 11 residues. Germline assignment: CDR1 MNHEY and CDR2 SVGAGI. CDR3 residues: CAAGEAQPQHF. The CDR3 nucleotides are TGTGCTGCGGGAGAAGCTCAGCCCCAGCATTTT.

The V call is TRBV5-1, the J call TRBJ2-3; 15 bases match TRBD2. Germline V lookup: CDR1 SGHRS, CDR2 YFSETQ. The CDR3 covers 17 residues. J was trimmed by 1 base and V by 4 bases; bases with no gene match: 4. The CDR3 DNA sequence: TGCGCCAGCAGCCCCGGGACTAGCGGGGGGCGCACAGATACGCAGTATTTT. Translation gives CASSPGTSGGRTDTQYF.

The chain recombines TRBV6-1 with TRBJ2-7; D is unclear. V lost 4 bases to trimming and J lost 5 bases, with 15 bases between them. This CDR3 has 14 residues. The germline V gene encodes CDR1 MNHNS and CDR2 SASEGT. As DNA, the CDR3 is TGTGCCAGCAGTGTTAGATCCCTCTACGACGAGCAGTACTTC. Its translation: CASSVRSLYDEQYF.

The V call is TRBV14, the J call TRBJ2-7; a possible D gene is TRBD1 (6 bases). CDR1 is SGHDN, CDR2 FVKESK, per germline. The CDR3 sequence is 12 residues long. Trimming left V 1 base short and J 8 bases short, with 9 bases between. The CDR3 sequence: CASSQGTVQQYF. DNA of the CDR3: TGTGCCAGCAGCCAAGGGACAGTTCAGCAGTACTTC.

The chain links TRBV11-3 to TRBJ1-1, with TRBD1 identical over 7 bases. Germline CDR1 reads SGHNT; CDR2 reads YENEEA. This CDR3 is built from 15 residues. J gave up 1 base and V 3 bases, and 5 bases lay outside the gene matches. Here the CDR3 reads CASSLEGTANTEAFF. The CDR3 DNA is TGTGCCAGCAGCTTGGAGGGGACAGCGAACACTGAAGCTTTCTTT. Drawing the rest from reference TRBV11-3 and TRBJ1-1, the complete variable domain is EAGVVQSPRYKIIEKKQPVAFWCNPISGHNTLYWYLQNLGQGPELLIRYENEEAVDDSQLPKDRFSAERLKGVDSTLKIQPAELGDSAVYLCASSLEGTANTEAFFGQGTRLTVV.